This T cell receptor (beta chain) came from a study of identical twins. Unique molecular identifiers were present on the cDNA, which also gained a universal primer site by template switching. TCRdb passed the 5' RACE reads through MiXCR, listing each CDR3 protein once. The data contain 1.5 million to 2 million distinct CDR3 sequences, about 30% of them seen just once; the ten biggest clones take up about 0.3%. V lost 7 bases to trimming and J lost 4 bases, with 12 bases between them. Per germline, CDR1 KGHDR and CDR2 SFDVKD. The CDR3 spans 13 residues. As concerns this clonotype: No antigen is known for it.

Study findings and constraints: For cord blood, abundant beta clonotypes had fewer insertions, unlike memory repertoires, which showed none. With beta out-of-frame sequences, excess sharing by twins was weaker.

The chain carries TRBV24-1 and TRBJ1-2; unclear D gene. This clonotype was obtained from a newborn girl in good health. The sequenced sample was cord blood. CDR3 nucleotides: TGTGCCACCAGCGAACAGCCCGGCTATGGCTACACCTTC. Its translation is CATSEQPGYGYTF.